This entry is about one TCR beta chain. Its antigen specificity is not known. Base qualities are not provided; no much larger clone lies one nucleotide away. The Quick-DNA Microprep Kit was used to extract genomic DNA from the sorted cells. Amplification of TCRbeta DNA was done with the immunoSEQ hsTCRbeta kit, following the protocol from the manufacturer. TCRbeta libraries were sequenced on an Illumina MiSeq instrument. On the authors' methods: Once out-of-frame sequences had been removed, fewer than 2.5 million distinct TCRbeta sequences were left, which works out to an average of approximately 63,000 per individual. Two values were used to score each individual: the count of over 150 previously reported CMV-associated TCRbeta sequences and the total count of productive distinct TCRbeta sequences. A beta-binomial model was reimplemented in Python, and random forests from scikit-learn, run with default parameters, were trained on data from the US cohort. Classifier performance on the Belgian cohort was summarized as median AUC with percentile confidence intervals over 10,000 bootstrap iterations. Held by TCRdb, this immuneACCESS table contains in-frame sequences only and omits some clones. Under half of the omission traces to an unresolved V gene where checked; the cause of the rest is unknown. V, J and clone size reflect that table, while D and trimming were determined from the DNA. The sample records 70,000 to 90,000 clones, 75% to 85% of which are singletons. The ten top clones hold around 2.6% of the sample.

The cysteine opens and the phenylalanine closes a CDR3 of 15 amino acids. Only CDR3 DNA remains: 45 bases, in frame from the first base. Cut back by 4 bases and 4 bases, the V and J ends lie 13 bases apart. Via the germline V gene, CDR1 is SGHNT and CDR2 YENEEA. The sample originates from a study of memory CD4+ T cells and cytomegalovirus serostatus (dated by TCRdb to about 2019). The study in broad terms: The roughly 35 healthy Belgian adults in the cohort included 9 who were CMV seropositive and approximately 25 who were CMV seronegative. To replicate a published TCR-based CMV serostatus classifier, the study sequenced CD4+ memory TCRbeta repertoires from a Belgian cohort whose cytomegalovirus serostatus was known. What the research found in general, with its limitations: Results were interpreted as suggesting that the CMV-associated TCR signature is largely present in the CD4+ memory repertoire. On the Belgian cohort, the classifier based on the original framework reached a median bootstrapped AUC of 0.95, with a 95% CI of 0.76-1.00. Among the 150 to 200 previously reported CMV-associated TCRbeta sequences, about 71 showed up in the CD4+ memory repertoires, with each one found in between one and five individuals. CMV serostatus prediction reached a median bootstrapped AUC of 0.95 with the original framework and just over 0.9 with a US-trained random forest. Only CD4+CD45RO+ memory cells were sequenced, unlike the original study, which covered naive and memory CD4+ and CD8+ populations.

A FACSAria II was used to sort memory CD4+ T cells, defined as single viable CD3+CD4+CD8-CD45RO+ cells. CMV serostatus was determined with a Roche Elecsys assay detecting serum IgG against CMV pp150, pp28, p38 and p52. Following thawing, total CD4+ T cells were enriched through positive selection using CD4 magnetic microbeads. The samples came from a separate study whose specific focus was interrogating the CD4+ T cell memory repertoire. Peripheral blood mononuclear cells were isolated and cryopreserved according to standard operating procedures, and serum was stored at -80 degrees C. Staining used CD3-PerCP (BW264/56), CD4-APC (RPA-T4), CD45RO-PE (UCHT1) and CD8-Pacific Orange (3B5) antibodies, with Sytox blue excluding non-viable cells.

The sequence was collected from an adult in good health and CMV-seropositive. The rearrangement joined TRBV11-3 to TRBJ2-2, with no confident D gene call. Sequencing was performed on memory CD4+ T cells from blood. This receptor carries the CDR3 CASSSSVVGTGELFF. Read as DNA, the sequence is TGTGCCAGCAGCTCTTCCGTCGTTGGCACCGGGGAGCTGTTTTTT.